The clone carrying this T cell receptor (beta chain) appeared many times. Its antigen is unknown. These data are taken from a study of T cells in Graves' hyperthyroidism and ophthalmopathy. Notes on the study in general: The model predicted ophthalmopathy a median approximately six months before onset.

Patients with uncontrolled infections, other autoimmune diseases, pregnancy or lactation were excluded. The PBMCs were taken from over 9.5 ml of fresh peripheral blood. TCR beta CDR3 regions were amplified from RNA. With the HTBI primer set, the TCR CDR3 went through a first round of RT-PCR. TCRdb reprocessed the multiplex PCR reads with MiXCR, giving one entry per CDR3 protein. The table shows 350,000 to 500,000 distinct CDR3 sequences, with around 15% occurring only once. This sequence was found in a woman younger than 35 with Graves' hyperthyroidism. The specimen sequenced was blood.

CDR3 amino acids: CASPPPGSGVYNEQFF. CDR3 nucleotides: TGTGCCAGCCCTCCACCCGGGTCCGGGGTCTACAATGAGCAGTTCTTC. The chain joins TRBV28 to TRBJ2-1, with a weak D call TRBD2 (5 bases). The ends were cut back, 8 bases at V and 3 bases at J, with 20 bases in the middle. CDR1 MDHEN and CDR2 SYDVKM come from the germline V gene. The CDR3 is made up of 16 amino acids.